In its sample, the clone carrying this T cell receptor beta chain was seen many times. The data were taken from a study of read filtering for tumor transcriptome and immune sequencing. Molecular barcoded adaptors covering alpha/delta and beta/gamma chains were used on roughly 400 ng RNA. TCRdb re-analysed the reads in MiXCR, keeping a single row per CDR3 protein. This table has about 35,000 distinct CDR3 sequences, 13% to 15% appearing once. Trimming left V 2 bases short and J 4 bases short, with 15 bases between. The CDR3 consists of 16 residues. The V gene's germline CDR1 is SGHVS and CDR2 FNYEAQ. The specimen was a population of CD138-negative cells sorted from bone marrow. This clonotype originated in a donor aged 40 or older with multiple myeloma. The chain carries TRBV7-6 and TRBJ1-3, with D perhaps TRBD1 (6 bases). The CDR3 DNA follows: TGTGCCAGCAGCTTATATCTCCCAGGGGACGGAAACACCATATATTTT. Protein product: CASSLYLPGDGNTIYF. Combining the CDR3 with reference TRBV7-6 and TRBJ1-3 gives the whole variable domain GAGVSQSPRYKVTKRGQDVALRCDPISGHVSLYWYRQALGQGPEFLTYFNYEAQQDKSGLPNDRFSAERPEGSISTLTIQRTEQRDSAMYRCASSLYLPGDGNTIYFGEGSWLTVV.